This TCR beta chain appears in the sequencing data of a study of blood T cell repertoires in COVID-19. Looking at the study overall: Both acute and convalescent COVID-19 samples were obtained from the United States, Italy and Spain. Sources were T cells, B-cell-depleted T cells, or PBMCs; the material itself was cDNA or gDNA.

Authors' analysis steps: Amplification from reference gene primers served as the basis for estimated nucleated cell counts. This table comes from immunoSEQ multiplex PCR, and its TCRdb copy is limited to in-frame clones, with some not included. The DNA gave D and trimming, while V, J and clone size come from that table. The table shows 100,000 to 150,000 clones, with less than 90% occurring only once. What was sequenced was peripheral blood. The origin of this receptor is a woman at least 80 years old with acute or convalescent COVID-19.

The CDR3 DNA reads as TGTGCCAGCAGTTTAATTCTCGGTGAAAAACTGTTTTTT. Translation: CASSLILGEKLFF. This chain links TRBV27 with TRBJ1-4; D gene unclear. The germline V and J ends were trimmed by 2 bases and 7 bases, with 8 bases remaining between them. The CDR3 runs to 13 residues. Per germline, CDR1 MNHEY and CDR2 SMNVEV (reference sequence).